The 28 T cell receptor beta chains below come from one sample, sequenced in a study of blood T cells in healthy people across ages. A second PCR, run for roughly 7 to 11 cycles, used a sample-barcoded 5' primer plus a J-beta primer mix. TCRdb reprocessed the 5' RACE reads with MiXCR, giving one entry per CDR3 protein. Here the sample spans about 940,000 distinct CDR3 sequences, around 48% being singletons. The sequenced material came from blood. Receptors originate from a man under 40 in good health.

V usage is TRBV4-2 and J usage is TRBJ2-1, with D tentatively TRBD2 (5 bases). The V and J ends lost 3 bases and 3 bases respectively, with 18 bases between them. Looked up from germline, CDR1 is LGHNA and CDR2 is YNFKEQ. This CDR3 is 17 amino acids long. CDR3 in DNA: TGTGCCAGCAGCCATCCACAGCTAGCCGGGGACTACAATGAGCAGTTCTTC. Encoded protein: CASSHPQLAGDYNEQFF.

The chain couples TRBV7-2 to TRBJ2-1; a weak D match, TRBD2 (6 bases). V shed 5 bases and J shed 8 bases, with 22 bases lying between them. The germline gives CDR1 SGHTA, CDR2 FQGNSA. The CDR3 has 16 residues. In nucleotides, the CDR3 is TGTGCCAGCAGCCCAAGGAGGGGCGGATTAGTGGATGAGCAGTTCTTC. Amino acid sequence: CASSPRRGGLVDEQFF.

This clonotype has just a few counts. The chain joins TRBV12-3 or TRBV12-4 to TRBJ2-1; the D call may be TRBD1 or TRBD2 (5 bases each). The CDR3 contains 12 residues. CDR3 sequence reads: CATGPSYNEQFF. The CDR3 DNA is TGTGCTACGGGACCCTCCTACAATGAGCAGTTCTTC.

This clonotype was seen once. V is TRBV7-9 and J is TRBJ2-4; D call uncertain. The germline CDR1 and CDR2 sequences are SEHNR and FQNEAQ (reference sequence). The length of the CDR3 is 15 residues. The V end was cut by 1 base, the J end by 7 bases, with 14 bases between. CDR3 DNA sequence: TGTGCCAGCAGCTTAGATTTAGTTGTAGGGAACATTCAGTACTTC. This gives the protein CASSLDLVVGNIQYF.

A few counts support this clonotype. J is TRBJ1-2 and V is TRBV5-1; 7 bases are shared with TRBD1. V lost 6 bases, J lost 3 bases, and 8 bases stayed unmatched. The CDR3 runs to 14 residues. CDR1 is SGHRS, CDR2 YFSETQ, per germline. The CDR3 sequence is CASTQDRTHYGYTF. The CDR3 coding sequence is TGCGCCAGCACTCAGGACAGGACACACTATGGCTACACCTTC.

This clonotype was picked up a small number of times. V gene TRBV7-9 combines with J gene TRBJ2-3; D perhaps matches TRBD1 (5 bases). Trimming left V 0 bases short and J 3 bases short, with 13 bases between. This CDR3 has 16 residues. Germline loops: CDR1 SEHNR, CDR2 FQNEAQ (reference sequence). The CDR3 is CASSLARQGRTDTQYF. CDR3 nucleotides: TGTGCCAGCAGCTTAGCGCGGCAGGGTAGGACAGATACGCAGTATTTT.

This clonotype was counted between two and nine times. CDR3 amino acids: CASSPVEVGTDTQYF. CDR3 sequence (DNA): TGTGCCAGCTCACCGGTAGAGGTTGGAACAGATACGCAGTATTTT. The chain has TRBV18 and TRBJ2-3; D uncertain. With 3 bases removed from V and 3 bases from J, the gap between germline ends came to 13 bases. The CDR3 loop spans 15 amino acids. Germline-derived CDR1 and CDR2 are KGHSH and LQKENI.

V gene TRBV2 combines with J gene TRBJ2-5; D remains unclear. Trimming removed 7 bases from V and 2 bases from J, with 5 bases in between. From germline, CDR1 is SNHLY and CDR2 FYNNEI. The CDR3 sequence is 11 residues long. In DNA form, the CDR3 reads TGTGCCAGCAAGGTGCAAGAGACCCAGTACTTC. It translates to CASKVQETQYF. Variable domain in full (rest from reference TRBV2 and TRBJ2-5): EPEVTQTPSHQVTQMGQEVILRCVPISNHLYFYWYRQILGQKVEFLVSFYNNEISEKSEIFDDQFSVERPDGSNFTLKIRSTKLEDSAMYFCASKVQETQYFGPGTRLLVL.

This clonotype was picked up a small number of times. This chain joins TRBV4-2 and TRBJ2-3, with a possible D match to TRBD2 (7 bases). The CDR3 runs 15 residues. CDR1 and CDR2 from the germline V gene are LGHNA and YNFKEQ. Trimming took 1 base from V and 2 from J, leaving 10 bases between them. The CDR3 region is CASSQGGGLTDTQYF. As DNA, the CDR3 is TGTGCCAGCAGCCAAGGCGGGGGCCTCACAGATACGCAGTATTTT.

This clonotype was seen only a few times. The chain combines TRBV4-1 with TRBJ2-1; possible D gene TRBD1, 6 bases. Between the trimmed V and J ends, which lost 1 base and 7 bases, there was a span of 14 bases. The germline V gene encodes CDR1 MGHRA and CDR2 YSYEKL. The CDR3 has 15 residues. CDR3 coding DNA: TGCGCCAGCAGCCAAGGAATACAGGGCGAGAATGAGCAGTTCTTC. Its translation is CASSQGIQGENEQFF.

This clonotype showed up just a few times. The rearrangement links TRBV5-1 to TRBJ1-6, with TRBD1 matching 9 bases. The germline gives CDR1 SGHRS, CDR2 YFSETQ. There are 19 residues in the CDR3. J lost 0 bases, V lost 1 base, and 8 bases had no gene match. The CDR3, as DNA: TGCGCCAGCAGCTTGCGTGTGGGACAGGGTATCTCCTATAATTCACCCCTCCACTTT. Its protein is CASSLRVGQGISYNSPLHF.

The chain carries TRBV28 and TRBJ2-7; 7 bases agree with TRBD1. The length of the CDR3 is 16 residues. J lost 3 bases, V lost 6 bases, and 14 bases had no gene match. CDR1 is MDHEN, CDR2 SYDVKM, per germline. CDR3 region: CASSGILRTGDYEQYF. The CDR3 DNA is TGTGCCAGCAGCGGTATTCTTCGGACAGGTGACTACGAGCAGTACTTC.

This clonotype was seen just once. The chain is built from TRBV7-2 and TRBJ1-6; D remains unclear. V dropped 4 bases and J dropped 7 bases, with 11 bases sitting between them. Germline assignment: CDR1 SGHTA and CDR2 FQGNSA. This CDR3 is 14 amino acids long. The CDR3 DNA follows: TGTGCCAGCAGCTCGGACGGCTCCAATTCACCCCTCCACTTT. Amino acids: CASSSDGSNSPLHF.

V and J are TRBV28 and TRBJ2-5; TRBD2 matches 10 bases. Germline CDR1 and CDR2: MDHEN and SYDVKM. The CDR3 is 16 residues long. V lost 1 base and J lost 1; bases outside the gene matches: 3. For the CDR3, the DNA is TGTGCCAGCAGTTTATTCCGGACTAGCGGCCAAGAGACCCAGTACTTC. The encoded protein is CASSLFRTSGQETQYF.

The chain couples TRBV20-1 to TRBJ2-5; no definite D call. Germline CDR1 DFQATT, CDR2 SNEGSKA (reference sequence). The CDR3 runs to 13 residues. V dropped 6 bases and J dropped 2 bases, with 13 bases sitting between them. The CDR3 DNA reads as TGCAGTGCGCAGACGCGGCAGCAAGAGACCCAGTACTTC. Translating gives CSAQTRQQETQYF.

This rearrangement joins TRBV6-2 or TRBV6-3 to TRBJ2-7, with D unresolved. The CDR3 runs 13 residues. Germline lookup yields CDR1 MNHEY and CDR2 SVGEGT. V lost 7 bases and J lost 5, with 15 bases in between. CDR3 in DNA: TGTGCCAGCACCCTCTCACCTCTAAACGAGCAGTACTTC. Its protein is CASTLSPLNEQYF.

The CDR3 region has the DNA TGTGCCAGCAGCCCCGGGGTTTTAGAAAAACTGTTTTTT. It codes for CASSPGVLEKLFF. The V and J genes are TRBV6-5 and TRBJ1-4; no reliable D call. The CDR3 has 13 residues. Germline CDR1 MNHEY, CDR2 SVGAGI. Trimming took off 6 bases at V and 8 bases at J, with 13 bases between the two ends.

This clonotype was observed a handful of times. This chain joins TRBV10-3 and TRBJ1-2; possible D gene TRBD1, 5 bases. CDR3 length equals 15 residues. The V end lost 2 bases, the J end lost 7 bases, and 17 bases lay between the germline ends. Germline V CDR1 and CDR2: ENHRY, SYGVKD. The CDR3: CAISEVTGQRVGYTF. The CDR3 DNA sequence: TGTGCCATCAGTGAGGTCACGGGGCAGAGAGTTGGCTACACCTTC.

This clonotype was counted between two and nine times. The chain links TRBV11-3 to TRBJ2-1; D might be TRBD2 (6 bases). V lost 1 base and J lost 6, with 10 bases in between. There are 14 residues in the CDR3. The V gene's germline CDR1 is SGHNT and CDR2 YENEEA. The CDR3 coding sequence is TGTGCCAGCAGCTTAGGGCGGGACCCCAATGAGCAGTTCTTC. Amino acids: CASSLGRDPNEQFF.

The CDR3 DNA sequence: TGCGCCAGCAGCCAGGGGACCGCCCCAATTTATGAGCAGTACTTC. Translating gives CASSQGTAPIYEQYF. V usage is TRBV4-3 and J usage is TRBJ2-7; D is tentatively TRBD1 or TRBD2 (5 bases each). CDR1 and CDR2 from the germline V gene are LGHNA and YSLEER. Trimming took off 3 bases at V and 7 bases at J, with 19 bases between the two ends. The CDR3 spans 15 residues.

The gene calls are TRBV6-6 and TRBJ2-5; 7 bases align to TRBD1. This CDR3 is 15 amino acids long. The germline CDR1 and CDR2 sequences are MNHNY and SVGAGI (reference sequence). V lost 6 bases to trimming and J lost 2 bases; unmatched junction nucleotides: 9. The CDR3, as DNA: TGTGCCAGCAGACCCAAACAGGGGCGACAAGAGACCCAGTACTTC. Protein sequence: CASRPKQGRQETQYF.

This clonotype has just a few counts. The chain carries TRBV20-1 and TRBJ1-2, with D tentatively TRBD1 (5 bases). V lost 6 bases and J lost 4, with 12 bases in between. Per germline, CDR1 DFQATT and CDR2 SNEGSKA (reference sequence). This CDR3 is built from 12 residues. CDR3: CSAQSGTYGYTF. CDR3 bases: TGCAGTGCCCAAAGTGGGACCTATGGCTACACCTTC.

This clonotype has just a few counts. The genes are TRBV10-3 and TRBJ2-7; the match to TRBD1 covers 10 bases. This CDR3 is 14 amino acids long. Germline assignment: CDR1 ENHRY and CDR2 SYGVKD. V shed 3 bases, J shed 3 bases, and the junction held 2 bases outside the gene matches. CDR3 sequence (DNA): TGTGCCATCAGTGATAGGACAGGGGGCTACGAGCAGTACTTC. Translation: CAISDRTGGYEQYF.

This clonotype was counted many times. The gene calls are TRBV7-2 and TRBJ2-3, with 9 bases lining up with TRBD2. The V segment lost 3 bases and the J segment 3 bases; nucleotides outside the gene matches: 7. The CDR3 extends over 16 amino acids. Germline V gives CDR1 SGHTA, CDR2 FQGNSA. The CDR3 is CASSFVSGGRTDTQYF. The CDR3 nucleotides read TGTGCCAGCAGCTTCGTTAGCGGGGGAAGGACAGATACGCAGTATTTT.

The V call is TRBV27, the J call TRBJ2-2; 7 bases map to TRBD2. V lost 1 base, J lost 5 bases, and 7 bases stayed unmatched. This CDR3 contains 16 residues. Germline V gene lookup returns CDR1 MNHEY and CDR2 SMNVEV (reference sequence). The CDR3 DNA reads as TGTGCCAGCAGTTTATATCCAGCGGGGCGAACCGGGGAGCTGTTTTTT. It codes for CASSLYPAGRTGELFF.

This clonotype turned up a few times. This sequence joins TRBV6-5 and TRBJ1-1, with unresolved D. Between the trimmed V and J ends, which lost 8 bases and 5 bases, there was a span of 15 bases. CDR1 is MNHEY, CDR2 SVGAGI, per germline. This CDR3 is 13 amino acids long. The CDR3 DNA reads TGTGCCAGCCGGGATTCCCTAGGAACTGAAGCTTTCTTT. It is translated as CASRDSLGTEAFF.

The chain recombines TRBV9 with TRBJ1-2, with D hard to call. Germline values: CDR1 SGDLS, CDR2 YYNGEE. The CDR3 contains 14 residues. Trimming removed 0 bases at V and 2 bases at J, with 8 bases between. This CDR3 reads CASSVATQNYGYTF. CDR3 nucleotide sequence: TGTGCCAGCAGCGTAGCTACTCAGAACTATGGCTACACCTTC.

V gene TRBV4-3 combines with J gene TRBJ2-1; D may be TRBD2 (6 bases). CDR1 LGHNA and CDR2 YSLEER come from the germline V gene. CDR3 length: 13 amino acids. V gave up 4 bases and J gave up 7 bases, with 11 bases separating them. CDR3: CASSPETRNEQFF. The CDR3 DNA is TGCGCCAGCAGCCCCGAGACTAGGAATGAGCAGTTCTTC.